Presented here are 16 T cell receptor beta chains from one specimen sequenced in a study. TCRdb analysed the RT-PCR reads with MiXCR anew, one entry per CDR3 protein. The sample lists fewer than 800,000 distinct CDR3 sequences, over 12% seen once, with 3% to 4.5% in the top ten. Sequenced: memory CD4+ T cells from blood. These receptors originate from a female donor in good health, serving as a healthy control.

This clonotype was observed at least ten times. The genes are TRBV5-1 and TRBJ2-1, with 7 bases lining up with TRBD2. V lost 4 bases to trimming and J lost 9 bases; unmatched junction nucleotides: 4. Germline assignment: CDR1 SGHRS and CDR2 YFSETQ. The CDR3 loop spans 12 amino acids. The CDR3 DNA follows: TGCGCCAGCAGCCGCAGCGGGACTGAGCAGTTCTTC. As protein: CASSRSGTEQFF.

This clonotype occurred many times. This chain joins TRBV7-2 and TRBJ2-1, with 8 nucleotides matching TRBD2. Germline values: CDR1 SGHTA, CDR2 FQGNSA. Losses at the gene ends were 5 bases for V and 10 bases for J; bases not matched to a gene: 10. The CDR3 covers 14 residues. The CDR3 reads CASSPLASGREQFF. CDR3 bases: TGTGCCAGCAGCCCCCTCGCTAGCGGGCGGGAGCAGTTCTTC.

This clonotype was picked up many times. J is TRBJ2-7 and V is TRBV5-1; D call uncertain. Germline CDR1 is SGHRS and CDR2 is YFSETQ. This CDR3 contains 15 residues. V lost 2 bases and J lost 5, with 17 bases in between. CDR3 sequence reads: CASSLRRAGGDEQYF. The CDR3 bases are TGCGCCAGCAGCTTAAGAAGAGCCGGCGGCGACGAGCAGTACTTC.

This clonotype was observed many times. The chain carries TRBV9 and TRBJ2-3, with 12 positions matching TRBD2. This CDR3 has 15 residues. Germline V gives CDR1 SGDLS, CDR2 YYNGEE. J was trimmed by 8 bases and V by 0 bases; bases with no gene match: 4. The CDR3 DNA reads as TGTGCCAGCAGCGTAGAAGGACTAGCGGGACCTACGCAGTATTTT. It codes for CASSVEGLAGPTQYF. The full variable domain, with the rest looked up from reference TRBV9 and TRBJ2-3, is DSGVTQTPKHLITATGQRVTLRCSPRSGDLSVYWYQQSLDQGLQFLIQYYNGEERAKGNILERFSAQQFPDLHSELNLSSLELGDSALYFCASSVEGLAGPTQYFGPGTRLTVL.

This clonotype was counted only a few times. The chain has TRBV20-1 and TRBJ2-7, with TRBD2 matching over 8 bases. Trimming cost V 2 bases and J 2 bases; bases outside gene matches: 20. The CDR3 runs 19 residues. CDR1 and CDR2 (germline): DFQATT, SNEGSKA (reference sequence). For the CDR3, the DNA is TGCAGTGCTAGAACCTCCCAGCGGGGGACATTCGCGGAGACCTACGAGCAGTACTTC. This codes for CSARTSQRGTFAETYEQYF.

V usage is TRBV7-9 and J usage is TRBJ2-3; TRBD2 agrees at 8 bases. V lost 5 bases to trimming and J lost 2 bases; unmatched junction nucleotides: 12. This CDR3 is 17 amino acids long. The germline V gene has CDR1 SEHNR and CDR2 FQNEAQ (reference sequence). The CDR3 sequence is CASSLLGLAGITDTQYF. The CDR3, as DNA: TGTGCCAGCAGCCTATTAGGGTTAGCGGGAATCACAGATACGCAGTATTTT.

The CDR3 DNA reads TGTGCCAGCAGTTTACGGCAGGGGAAGACCGGGGAGCTGTTTTTT. Protein: CASSLRQGKTGELFF. This chain connects TRBV12-3 or TRBV12-4 to TRBJ2-2, with D possibly matching TRBD1 (6 bases). The CDR3 spans 15 residues. V was shortened by 2 bases and J by 5 bases, with 12 bases between the two germline ends.

This clonotype was seen more than once but under ten times. V is TRBV5-1 and J is TRBJ1-2; perhaps TRBD1 as D (5 bases). V was shortened by 7 bases and J by 13 bases, with 20 bases between the two germline ends. This CDR3 contains 12 residues. Looked up from germline, CDR1 is SGHRS and CDR2 is YFSETQ. The CDR3 reads CASYRGTESLTF. DNA for the CDR3: TGCGCCAGCTACCGCGGGACGGAGAGTCTCACCTTC.

The gene calls are TRBV5-1 and TRBJ1-2; 8 bases agree with TRBD1. CDR1 is SGHRS, CDR2 YFSETQ, per germline. Losses at the gene ends were 4 bases for V and 2 bases for J; bases not matched to a gene: 7. The CDR3 loop spans 15 amino acids. The CDR3, as DNA: TGCGCCAGCAGCGTTGGACAGGGAATAAACTATGGCTACACCTTC. Translating it yields CASSVGQGINYGYTF. Using reference TRBV5-1 and TRBJ1-2 for the parts outside the CDR3, the full variable domain is KAGVTQTPRYLIKTRGQQVTLSCSPISGHRSVSWYQQTPGQGLQFLFEYFSETQRNKGNFPGRFSGRQFSNSRSEMNVSTLELGDSALYLCASSVGQGINYGYTFGSGTRLTVV.

This clonotype showed up just a few times. The gene calls are TRBV6-1 and TRBJ2-3; TRBD1 matches at 7 bases. Germline V CDR1 and CDR2: MNHNS, SASEGT. The CDR3 totals 14 residues. V lost 6 bases and J lost 6; bases outside the gene matches: 9. CDR3 region: CASSESIQGDTQYF. CDR3 sequence (DNA): TGTGCCAGCAGCGAGAGCATACAGGGGGATACGCAGTATTTT.

The rearrangement uses TRBV7-2 and TRBJ1-3; the D is unclear. V was clipped by 6 bases and J by 0 bases, with 12 bases between them. The CDR3 is 15 amino acids. Germline V gene lookup returns CDR1 SGHTA and CDR2 FQGNSA. The CDR3: CASSFVGNSGNTIYF. The CDR3 DNA follows: TGTGCCAGCAGTTTTGTAGGAAACTCTGGAAACACCATATATTTT.

This clonotype has a handful of counts. This chain uses TRBV12-3 or TRBV12-4 with TRBJ2-2; 9 bases agree with TRBD2. Trimming cost V 3 bases and J 7 bases; bases outside gene matches: 9. This CDR3 is 16 amino acids long. CDR3 loop: CASSFLPSGAVGELFF. The CDR3 DNA reads TGTGCCAGCAGTTTTCTTCCTAGCGGGGCGGTCGGGGAGCTGTTTTTT.

This clonotype was recorded many times. The J gene is TRBJ2-2, the V gene TRBV10-3, with TRBD2 identical over 12 bases. CDR1 ENHRY and CDR2 SYGVKD come from the germline V gene. Trimming removed 2 bases from V and 4 bases from J; junction bases left unmatched: 2. CDR3 length: 16 amino acids. In DNA, the CDR3 is TGTGCCATCAGTGAGCTGACTAGCGGGAGCACCGGGGAGCTGTTTTTT. Amino acid sequence: CAISELTSGSTGELFF.

The gene calls are TRBV3-1 and TRBJ1-3; tentative D call: TRBD1 (6 bases). The CDR3 covers 17 residues. Per the germline V gene, CDR1 is LGHDT and CDR2 is YNNKEL (reference sequence). V dropped 0 bases and J dropped 3 bases, with 15 bases sitting between them. CDR3 protein: CASSQDGGHLFGNTIYF. Here the CDR3 DNA reads TGTGCCAGCAGCCAAGACGGGGGGCACCTATTTGGAAACACCATATATTTT. Drawing the rest from reference TRBV3-1 and TRBJ1-3, the complete variable domain is DTAVSQTPKYLVTQMGNDKSIKCEQNLGHDTMYWYKQDSKKFLKIMFSYNNKELIINETVPNRFSPKSPDKAHLNLHINSLELGDSAVYFCASSQDGGHLFGNTIYFGEGSWLTVV.

This clonotype was observed a few times. The rearrangement uses TRBV7-9 and TRBJ2-1; 7 nucleotides match TRBD2. With V trimmed by 0 bases and J by 4 bases, 6 bases remained unmatched. This CDR3 spans 16 amino acids. The V gene's germline CDR1 is SEHNR and CDR2 FQNEAQ (reference sequence). The CDR3 sequence: CASSLASSGAYNEQFF. The CDR3 DNA reads TGTGCCAGCAGCTTAGCCTCTAGCGGAGCATACAATGAGCAGTTCTTC. The full variable domain, with the rest looked up from reference TRBV7-9 and TRBJ2-1, is DTGVSQNPRHKITKRGQNVTFRCDPISEHNRLYWYRQTLGQGPEFLTYFQNEAQLEKSRLLSDRFSAERPKGSFSTLEIQRTEQGDSAMYLCASSLASSGAYNEQFFGPGTRLTVL.

This clonotype was observed a few times. The rearrangement uses TRBV6-4 and TRBJ2-1; D unclear. CDR3 length: 13 residues. CDR1 MRHNA and CDR2 SNTAGT come from the germline V gene. Trimming took off 3 bases at V and 5 bases at J, with 8 bases between the two ends. The CDR3 protein is CASSEGRNNEQFF. CDR3 in DNA: TGTGCCAGCAGTGAGGGCAGAAACAATGAGCAGTTCTTC.